These T cell receptor beta chains were read from a single sample in a study of regulatory T cells in long-lasting Graves disease. Using its own MiXCR run on the multiplex PCR reads, TCRdb lists one record per CDR3 protein. This table holds approximately 400,000 distinct CDR3 sequences, about 15% found once. The data also belong to a second study, concerning T cells in Graves' hyperthyroidism and ophthalmopathy.

The sequencing here drew on peripheral blood mononuclear cells (PBMCs), taken at new diagnosis, from a patient treated with antithyroid drugs. The receptors stem from a woman in her twenties or thirties with Graves disease. CDR3s include the opening cysteine and the closing phenylalanine or tryptophan. A D gene is named only where the DNA matches it firmly. Size is stated for part of the rows, as once, few or many counts, or as a class when the clone is expanded.

>TRBV5-1|NA|TRBJ2-2|many
TGCGCCAGCAGCTTGGAGGACTTGAACACCGGGGAGCTGTTTTTT
CASSLEDLNTGELFF
>TRBV11-2|NA|TRBJ2-1|few
TGTGCCAGCAGCGAACTCAACGGTGAGCAGTTCTTC
CASSELNGEQFF
>TRBV20-1|TRBD2|TRBJ2-7|NA
TGCAGTGCTAGGGGGACTAGCCAGTCCTACGAGCAGTACTTC
CSARGTSQSYEQYF
>TRBV15|TRBD2|TRBJ2-1|few
TGTGCCACCAGCGTCACAGTCGGAACTAGCGGGAGGGACAATGAGCAGTTCTTC
CATSVTVGTSGRDNEQFF
>TRBV30|NA|TRBJ2-5|few
TGTGCCTGGAGTGTGCCGCCTTCGGAGACCCAGTACTTC
CAWSVPPSETQYF
>TRBV29-1|TRBD1|TRBJ2-2|many
TGCAGCGGAAGGGAGCCACTAGGACAGGGTCGATTGGACGGGGAGCTGTTTTTT
CSGREPLGQGRLDGELFF
>TRBV7-9|TRBD2|TRBJ2-3|many
TGTGCCAGCAGCTTAGCCCTAGCGGGCGAAGGGACAGATACGCAGTATTTT
CASSLALAGEGTDTQYF
>TRBV5-1|NA|TRBJ2-7|many
TGTGCCAGCAGCTTAGGGGCCGGCAGCTCCTACGAGCAGTACTTC
CASSLGAGSSYEQYF
>TRBV4-1|NA|TRBJ2-1|NA
TGCGCCAGCAGCCAAAATCCGGCGAGCTCCTACAATGAGCAGCTCTTC
CASSQNPASSYNEQLF
>TRBV20-1|TRBD1|TRBJ2-7|many
TGCAGTGCTGAGACAGGGGGCGGCTACGAGCAGTACTTC
CSAETGGGYEQYF
>TRBV7-6|TRBD2|TRBJ2-7|many
TGTGCCAGCAGCTTCAAGACTAGCGGGAGCTCCTACGAGCAGTACTTC
CASSFKTSGSSYEQYF
>TRBV29-1|TRBD1|TRBJ2-7|many
TGCAGCGTTGAAGACCAGGGGGCCCGGGGCAAGCAGTACTTC
CSVEDQGARGKQYF
>TRBV7-8|NA|TRBJ2-1|NA
TGTGCCAGCAGCTTAGCGAAAAGAGAGTTCCTAGAGCAGTTCTTC
CASSLAKREFLEQFF
>TRBV7-9|NA|TRBJ2-1|NA
TGTGCCAGCAGCAGGGGACCAAGCTCCTACAATGAGCAGTTCTTC
CASSRGPSSYNEQFF
>TRBV24-1|NA|TRBJ2-1|many
TGTGCCACCAGTGACCACCGGGCGGGGCGGTCCAATGAGCAGTTCTTC
CATSDHRAGRSNEQFF
>TRBV20-1|NA|TRBJ1-2|NA
TGCAGTGCTAGAGAAACAGGGTCGGGCAATGGCTACACCTTC
CSARETGSGNGYTF
>TRBV20-1|NA|TRBJ2-1|few
TGCAGTGCTACCGGACTATCCTACAATGAGCAGTTCTTC
CSATGLSYNEQFF
>TRBV12-3/TRBV12-4|TRBD1|TRBJ1-1|many
TGTGCCAGCACCGTGGGACAGGGCGGCACTGAAGCTTTCTTT
CASTVGQGGTEAFF
>TRBV20-1|NA|TRBJ2-2|few
TGCAGTGCTAGGGCTAGCGAAAACACCGGGGAGCTGTTTTTT
CSARASENTGELFF
>TRBV6-2/TRBV6-3|TRBD2|TRBJ2-1|many
TGTGCCAGCAGTACCCTCGGAGCGGGAGATTTCTACAATGAGCAGTTCTTC
CASSTLGAGDFYNEQFF
>TRBV7-9|NA|TRBJ2-6|NA
TGTGCCAGCAGCTTAGGGGTGGCAACCGGCTCTGGGGCCAACGTCCTGACTTTC
CASSLGVATGSGANVLTF
>TRBV20-1|NA|TRBJ2-1|many
TGCAGTGCTTTCGGACAGCCGCCCTACAATGAGCAGTTCTTC
CSAFGQPPYNEQFF
>TRBV4-1|TRBD1|TRBJ1-2|NA
TGCGCCAGCAGTCAAGACCCCGGGACAGCGTACTACACCTTC
CASSQDPGTAYYTF
>TRBV5-1|NA|TRBJ2-5|few
TGCGCCAGCAGAGAGGGCGGGACCCAGTACTTC
CASREGGTQYF
>TRBV24-1|TRBD1|TRBJ2-7|few
TGTGCCACCAGTGATGGGACAGGATATTCCTACGAGCAGTACTTC
CATSDGTGYSYEQYF
>TRBV9|NA|TRBJ1-1|few
TGTGCCAGCAGCGTAGCTCCGGGGGACACTGAAGCTTTCTTT
CASSVAPGDTEAFF